This TCR beta chain was identified in a study of blood T cell repertoires in COVID-19. Study background: COVID-19 samples from acute and convalescent phases originated in the United States, Italy and Spain. The analysed material was cDNA or gDNA that came from T cells, B-cell-depleted T cells, or PBMCs.

Per the original data handling: Quantification of nucleated cells was approximated via reference gene primer amplification. Sequenced by immunoSEQ multiplex PCR; TCRdb stores in-frame clones only, minus some. That table furnishes V, J and clone size, whereas the DNA furnished D and trimming. Of around 72,000 clones in the sample, 88% were seen once. This CDR3 contains 17 residues. Germline CDR1 reads KGHDR; CDR2 reads SFDVKD. Unmatched junction bases numbered 6, after V lost 3 bases and J lost 3 bases. This TCR was recovered from a man aged 50-60 years with acute or convalescent COVID-19. The sample consisted of peripheral blood. The genes are TRBV24-1 and TRBJ2-2; 10 positions match TRBD1. CDR3 DNA: TGTGCCACCAGTGATCCCATCGGGACAGGGGACACCGGGGAGCTGTTTTTT. Translating it yields CATSDPIGTGDTGELFF.